What follows are 23 T cell receptor beta chains derived from one specimen sequenced in a study of blood T cells in healthy people across ages. It was with a sample-barcoded 5' primer and a J-beta primer mix that a second PCR of roughly 7 to 12 cycles was run. Each CDR3 protein is one row after TCRdb ran MiXCR on the 5' RACE reads. Of hundreds of thousands of distinct CDR3 sequences listed, roughly 56% are singletons. The sample comprised blood. The source is a man aged 35 to 55 in good health.

This clonotype was seen a handful of times. The chain joins TRBV4-2 to TRBJ2-1; no firm D call. V was shortened by 1 base and J by 5 bases, with 9 bases between the two germline ends. This CDR3 spans 14 amino acids. Germline V gene lookup returns CDR1 LGHNA and CDR2 YNFKEQ. CDR3 sequence: CASSQVASDNEQFF. The CDR3 coding sequence is TGTGCCAGCAGCCAAGTCGCAAGCGACAATGAGCAGTTCTTC.

This clonotype was found many times. Mismatch with germline at one junction end may stem from a read error. The chain couples TRBV5-1 to TRBJ2-6; D is unresolved. There are 14 residues in the CDR3. Germline V gives CDR1 SGHRS, CDR2 YFSETQ. The CDR3 region has the DNA TGTGCCAGCAGCCCGAGCTCTGGGGCCAACGTCCTGACTTTC. Protein: CASSPSSGANVLTF.

The chain has TRBV10-3 and TRBJ2-1; 7 bases match TRBD1. Per germline, CDR1 ENHRY and CDR2 SYGVKD. The CDR3 has 18 amino acids. The ends lost 6 bases at V and 6 bases at J; junction bases unmatched: 20. CDR3 sequence: CAIRGQQRSTGQLNEQFF. The CDR3 DNA reads TGTGCCATCAGGGGCCAACAAAGGTCAACGGGACAGCTCAATGAGCAGTTCTTC.

The chain employs TRBV12-3 or TRBV12-4 and TRBJ2-3; TRBD2 aligns across 14 bases. V shed 6 bases, J shed 3 bases, and the junction held 8 bases outside the gene matches. CDR3 length: 17 amino acids. The CDR3 DNA reads as TGTGCCAGCAGACTCGGACTAGCGGGGGGCTGGACAGATACGCAGTATTTT. It translates to CASRLGLAGGWTDTQYF.

The chain is built from TRBV20-1 and TRBJ2-5, with 12 bases that match TRBD2. The CDR3 extends over 14 amino acids. V was clipped by 6 bases and J by 4 bases; unmatched bases: 6. Germline lookup yields CDR1 DFQATT and CDR2 SNEGSKA (reference sequence). The CDR3 here is CSAWLAGGLETQYF. CDR3 in DNA: TGCAGTGCGTGGCTAGCGGGAGGGTTAGAGACCCAGTACTTC.

The rearrangement uses TRBV12-3 or TRBV12-4 and TRBJ2-3; no clear D gene. V lost 1 base to trimming and J lost 0 bases, with 8 bases between them. The length of the CDR3 is 15 residues. The CDR3 DNA sequence: TGTGCCAGCAGTTTAGGTGGGTGGAGCACAGATACGCAGTATTTT. It is translated as CASSLGGWSTDTQYF.

This chain joins TRBV28 and TRBJ2-5, with D perhaps TRBD1 or TRBD2 (6 bases each). Trimming cost V 7 bases and J 5 bases, with 11 bases left between them. Germline CDR1 and CDR2: MDHEN and SYDVKM. The CDR3 loop spans 12 amino acids. The CDR3 DNA reads as TGTGCCAGCAATACGGGGGCGGAGACCCAGTACTTC. Amino acids: CASNTGAETQYF. Looking up the rest from reference TRBV28 and TRBJ2-5 gives the full variable domain: DVKVTQSSRYLVKRTGEKVFLECVQDMDHENMFWYRQDPGLGLRLIYFSYDVKMKEKGDIPEGYSVSREKKERFSLILESASTNQTSMYLCASNTGAETQYFGPGTRLLVL.

V is TRBV24-1 and J is TRBJ2-1, with D perhaps assigned TRBD1 or TRBD2 (5 bases each). The CDR3 sequence is 17 residues long. Trimming cost V 1 base and J 9 bases, with 21 bases left between them. In germline, CDR1 is KGHDR, CDR2 SFDVKD. In DNA form, the CDR3 reads TGTGCCACCAGTGATTTCGCCGGGACCTTAGATGACAGTGAGCAGTTCTTC. It encodes CATSDFAGTLDDSEQFF.

Remarks on this clonotype: A junction end diverges from the germline sequence, so it may reflect a read error. The chain joins TRBV6-5 to TRBJ2-1, with 9 positions matching TRBD2. Germline V gene sequence: CDR1 MNHEY, CDR2 SVGAGI. This CDR3 region has 18 residues. This chain's CDR3 is CASSYSGTSSTLYNGQFF. Here the CDR3 DNA reads TGTGCCAGCAGTTACTCTGGGACTAGCAGTACCCTATACAATGGGCAGTTCTTC.

The V and J genes are TRBV28 and TRBJ2-5; the match to TRBD2 covers 7 bases. Unmatched junction bases numbered 12, after V lost 6 bases and J lost 5 bases. The V gene's germline CDR1 is MDHEN and CDR2 SYDVKM. The CDR3 runs 15 residues. CDR3 in amino acids: CASSRWGGTQETQYF. CDR3 sequence (DNA): TGTGCCAGCAGCCGATGGGGGGGAACACAGGAGACCCAGTACTTC.

Comments on this clonotype: A read error is possible here, since a much larger clone lies one base away. This chain joins TRBV5-1 and TRBJ2-4; 10 bases are shared with TRBD2. The J call may be mistaken, given a closer DNA end match to TRBJ2-7. The CDR3 spans 17 residues. Germline V gene data show CDR1 as SGHRS and CDR2 as YFSETQ. The chain's CDR3 is CASSFLGGLAEALEQYF. CDR3 DNA sequence: TGCGCCAGCAGCTTCCTTGGAGGACTAGCGGAAGCTCTCGAGCAGTACTTC.

This chain joins TRBV5-1 and TRBJ2-5; no reliable D call. Between the trimmed V and J ends, which lost 4 bases and 5 bases, there was a span of 15 bases. CDR1 SGHRS and CDR2 YFSETQ come from the germline V gene. The CDR3 contains 14 residues. CDR3 DNA: TGCGCCAGCAGCCCTACGGCTGTTTCGGAGACCCAGTACTTC. Translating it yields CASSPTAVSETQYF.

This clonotype turned up a few times. A much larger clone sits a single nucleotide away, making a read error possible. The genes are TRBV7-2 and TRBJ2-7; no definite D call. From germline, CDR1 is SGHTA and CDR2 FQGNSA. With 5 bases removed from V and 0 bases from J, the gap between germline ends came to 11 bases. The CDR3 is made up of 14 amino acids. This chain's CDR3 is CASSASAGSYEQYF. The CDR3 DNA reads TGTGCCAGCAGCGCCAGTGCCGGCTCCTACGAGCAGTACTTC.

The chain employs TRBV29-1 and TRBJ1-1; TRBD1 is a possible D gene (5 bases). In germline, CDR1 is SQVTM, CDR2 ANQGSEA. CDR3 length: 11 residues. V dropped 6 bases and J dropped 7 bases, with 12 bases sitting between them. The CDR3 region has the DNA TGCAGCGTGCGGGGGTTGGGTGAAGCTTTCTTT. Its protein product is CSVRGLGEAFF.

The V gene is TRBV7-2, the J gene TRBJ2-3, with D perhaps TRBD2 (6 bases). The CDR3 is made up of 16 amino acids. Trimming removed 4 bases from V and 4 bases from J, with 18 bases in between. CDR1 and CDR2 (germline): SGHTA, FQGNSA. CDR3 protein: CASSSGLLNPPDTQYF. In DNA, the CDR3 is TGTGCCAGCAGCTCGGGACTTCTAAATCCCCCAGATACGCAGTATTTT. Full variable domain (rest looked up from reference TRBV7-2 and TRBJ2-3): GAGVSQSPSNKVTEKGKDVELRCDPISGHTALYWYRQSLGQGLEFLIYFQGNSAPDKSGLPSDRFSAERTGGSVSTLTIQRTQQEDSAVYLCASSSGLLNPPDTQYFGPGTRLTVL.

For this clonotype: Sequence at one end of the junction differs from germline and may be a read error. This sequence joins TRBV7-2 and TRBJ2-3, with D maybe TRBD2 (6 bases). The CDR3 consists of 13 residues. Germline values: CDR1 SGHTA, CDR2 FQGNSA. CDR3 region: CANSPTSSDTQYF. The CDR3 DNA reads as TGTGCCAACAGCCCTACTAGCTCTGATACGCAGTATTTT.

The chain joins TRBV6-2 or TRBV6-3 to TRBJ2-1, with 7 bases lining up with TRBD2. Germline lookup yields CDR1 MNHEY and CDR2 SVGEGT. This CDR3 is 20 amino acids long. V lost 2 bases and J lost 7; bases outside the gene matches: 23. CDR3 DNA: TGTGCCAGCAGTTACCCATCAATTGGGACTACAGATCGGTTGGTTAATGAGCAGTTCTTC. Translated, it gives CASSYPSIGTTDRLVNEQFF.

Regarding this clonotype: The germline gene is not matched at one end of the junction; a read error may be the cause. The chain recombines TRBV29-1 with TRBJ2-5, with D possibly TRBD2 on 5 matching bases. The DNA matches TRBJ2-7 better at its end, which makes the J call doubtful. Germline V gives CDR1 SQVTM, CDR2 ANQGSEA. The length of the CDR3 is 13 residues. CDR3 residues: CGVDGESSYEQYF. The CDR3 nucleotides read TGCGGCGTTGATGGGGAGTCTAGCTACGAGCAGTACTTC.

V gene TRBV9 combines with J gene TRBJ2-4; 8 positions agree with TRBD2. The end of the DNA is better explained by TRBJ2-7, so the J call may be wrong. The germline gives CDR1 SGDLS, CDR2 YYNGEE. The CDR3 is made up of 15 amino acids. The DNA for the CDR3 is TGTGCCAGCAGCGTAGCCAGTAGCGGGGACTACGAGCAGTACTTC. This sequence encodes CASSVASSGDYEQYF.

The chain couples TRBV10-3 to TRBJ2-4; the match to TRBD2 covers 10 bases. The junction had 7 bases not matched to a gene; V was cut back by 2 bases and J by 3 bases. Per the germline V gene, CDR1 is ENHRY and CDR2 is SYGVKD. CDR3 size: 17 residues. CDR3 in amino acids: CAISELSGGDGKNIQYF. The CDR3 DNA sequence: TGTGCCATCAGTGAGCTGAGCGGGGGGGATGGCAAAAACATTCAGTACTTC.

This clonotype was seen ten or more times. This chain connects TRBV4-1 to TRBJ2-7, with D unresolved. Trimming removed 1 base from V and 3 bases from J, with 10 bases in between. The CDR3 loop spans 14 amino acids. Germline V gene sequence: CDR1 MGHRA, CDR2 YSYEKL. For the CDR3, the DNA is TGCGCCAGCAGCCAAGCCGGCGGTATCTACGAGCAGTACTTC. As protein: CASSQAGGIYEQYF.

This clonotype showed up many times. The rearrangement uses TRBV6-5 and TRBJ2-6; D is ambiguous. The CDR3 runs to 17 residues. The ends were cut back, 2 bases at V and 0 bases at J, with 11 bases in the middle. The germline V gene encodes CDR1 MNHEY and CDR2 SVGAGI. CDR3 DNA: TGTGCCAGCAGTTACCCCCCCAAGCTCTCTGGGGCCAACGTCCTGACTTTC. Translation: CASSYPPKLSGANVLTF.

Comments on this clonotype: This may be a read error, as it is one base from a much larger clone. This chain connects TRBV29-1 to TRBJ2-3; D could derive from TRBD1 or TRBD2 (5 bases each). There are 13 residues in the CDR3. The V and J ends lost 0 bases and 2 bases respectively, with 6 bases between them. CDR1 is SQVTM and CDR2 is ANQGSEA in the germline V gene. The CDR3 nucleotides are TGCAGCGTTGAAGAGGGGGACACAGATACGCAGTATTTT. It specifies CSVEEGDTDTQYF.